The T cell receptor (beta chain) described here comes from a study of T cell responses to AZD1222 COVID-19 vaccine. This clone was detected once. Its antigen remains unidentified. The study's findings and limits: Most donors were white British and more were female, and clonal diversity was possibly underestimated.

Using immunoSEQ multiplex PCR, the repertoire was profiled, and TCRdb retains in-frame clones only, with some absent. Among 110,000 or so clones listed, more than 70% were seen once. The CDR3 covers 14 residues. V shed 0 bases and J 6 bases; nucleotides not matched to a gene: 4. Germline loops: CDR1 MNHEY, CDR2 SVGEGT. The clonotype originates from an adult who received the AZD1222 COVID-19 vaccine. The chain has TRBV6-2 or TRBV6-3 and TRBJ1-1; 7 bases are shared with TRBD1. Sequences were derived from peripheral blood, sampled 28 days after the second AZD1222 dose. CDR3 in DNA: TGTGCCAGCAGTTACTCGACAGGGCCCGCTGAAGCTTTCTTT. Its protein is CASSYSTGPAEAFF.